This T cell receptor (beta chain) was documented in a study of Ad26.COV2.S vaccination and SARS-CoV-2 variants. Study at large: Participants got Ad26.COV2.S intramuscularly, once or twice 56 days apart.

This clone was recorded only once. The data were produced by immunoSEQ multiplex PCR, yet TCRdb's version contains in-frame clones alone and is incomplete. Among about 390,000 clones listed, 75% to 90% were seen once. As for treatment: 15 to 20 received Ad26.COV2.S at low or high dose, single or two shots; several received placebo; per-sample allocation not given. All samples were drawn on day 63, counting from the first vaccine or placebo injection. An adult aged 18-55 years in Boston served as the donor. Immunization relied on an Ad26 vector, which expressed Wuhan-strain SARS-CoV-2 spike. Trimming removed 0 bases from V and 5 bases from J, with 8 bases in between. This CDR3 spans 14 amino acids. The germline CDR1 and CDR2 sequences are SGHAT and FQNNGV.

Here the sequenced sample was peripheral blood, taken in a trial of Ad26.COV2.S vaccine versus placebo. The V gene is TRBV11-2, the J gene TRBJ2-1, with TRBD1 as a possible D gene (5 bases). The receptor was derived from a person between 18 and 59 years old who received the Ad26.COV2.S COVID-19 vaccine or a placebo. The CDR3 loop is CASSLDWGNNEQFF. CDR3 nucleotides: TGTGCCAGCAGCTTAGACTGGGGCAACAATGAGCAGTTCTTC.